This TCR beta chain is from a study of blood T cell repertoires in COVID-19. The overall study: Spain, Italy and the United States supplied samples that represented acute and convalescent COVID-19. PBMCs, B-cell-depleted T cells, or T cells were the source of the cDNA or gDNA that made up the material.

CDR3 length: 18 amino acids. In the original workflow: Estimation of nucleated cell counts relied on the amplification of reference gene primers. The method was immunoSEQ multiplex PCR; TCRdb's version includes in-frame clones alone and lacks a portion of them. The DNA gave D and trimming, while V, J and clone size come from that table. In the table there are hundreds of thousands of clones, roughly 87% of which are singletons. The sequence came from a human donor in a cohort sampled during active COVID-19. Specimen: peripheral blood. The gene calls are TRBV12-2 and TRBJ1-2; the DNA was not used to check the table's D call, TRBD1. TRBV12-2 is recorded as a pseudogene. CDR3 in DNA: TGTGCAAGTCGCTTAGCTAAGGGACAGGTCGGCCAAGGCCATGGCTACACCTTC. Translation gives CASRLAKGQVGQGHGYTF.